This TCR beta chain originates from a study of Graves' ophthalmopathy and Graves' hyperthyroidism. Whole-study findings and limits: Blood samples also showed most expanded thyroid clonotypes exceeding 0.001 frequency. The model flagged ophthalmopathy progression at around 70% sensitivity and around 72% specificity.

This clonotype was detected ten times or more. Its antigen is undetermined. With 1 base clipped from V and 7 bases from J, the junction kept 7 bases outside the gene matches. The CDR3 runs 15 residues. From germline, CDR1 is SGHTA and CDR2 FQGNSA. For repertoire sequencing, the TCR beta CDR3 regions were amplified from RNA transcripts. Following a first-round RT-PCR that used HTBI primers, a second-round multiplex PCR was carried out. Using its own MiXCR run on the multiplex PCR reads, TCRdb lists one record per CDR3 protein. The sample lists under 350,000 distinct CDR3 sequences; roughly 15% were seen once.

This chain connects TRBV7-2 to TRBJ2-7; 10 nucleotides line up with TRBD1. This TCR was sampled from an adult man with Graves' ophthalmopathy. The sequencing sample was made of peripheral blood. CDR3 coding DNA: TGTGCCAGCAGCTTAGTCGGGACAGGGGTCATGGAGCAGTACTTC. Amino acids: CASSLVGTGVMEQYF.